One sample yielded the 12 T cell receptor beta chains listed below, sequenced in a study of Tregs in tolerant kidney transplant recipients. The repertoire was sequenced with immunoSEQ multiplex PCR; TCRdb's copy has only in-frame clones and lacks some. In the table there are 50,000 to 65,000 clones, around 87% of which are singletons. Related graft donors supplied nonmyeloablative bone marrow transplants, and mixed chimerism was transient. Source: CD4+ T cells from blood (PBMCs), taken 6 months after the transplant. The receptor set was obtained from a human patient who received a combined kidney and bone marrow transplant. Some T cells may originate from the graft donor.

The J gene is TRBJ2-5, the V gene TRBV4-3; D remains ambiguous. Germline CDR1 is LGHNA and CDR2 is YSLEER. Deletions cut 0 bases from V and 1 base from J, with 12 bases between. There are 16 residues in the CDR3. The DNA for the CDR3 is TGCGCCAGCAGCCAAGATTTGAGGCAGAGCCAAGAGACCCAGTACTTC. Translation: CASSQDLRQSQETQYF.

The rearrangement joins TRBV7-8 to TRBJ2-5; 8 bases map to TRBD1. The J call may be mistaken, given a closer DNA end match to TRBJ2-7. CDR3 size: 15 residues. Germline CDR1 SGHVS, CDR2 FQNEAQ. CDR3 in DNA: TGTGCCAGCAGTCAGGGGGCCCCGGCCCTCTACGAGCAGTACTTC. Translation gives CASSQGAPALYEQYF.

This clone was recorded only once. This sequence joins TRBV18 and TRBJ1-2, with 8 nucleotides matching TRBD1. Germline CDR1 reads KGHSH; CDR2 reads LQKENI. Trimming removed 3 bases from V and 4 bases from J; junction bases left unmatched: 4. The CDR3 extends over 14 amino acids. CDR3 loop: CASSPGQESYGYTF. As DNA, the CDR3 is TGTGCCAGCTCACCGGGACAGGAAAGCTATGGCTACACCTTC.

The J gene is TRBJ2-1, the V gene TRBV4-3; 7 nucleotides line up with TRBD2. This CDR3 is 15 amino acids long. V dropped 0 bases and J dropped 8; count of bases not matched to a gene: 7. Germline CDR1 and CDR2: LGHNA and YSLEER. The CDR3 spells CASSQDLGGSDEQFF. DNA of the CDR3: TGCGCCAGCAGCCAAGATCTGGGGGGGTCGGATGAGCAGTTCTTC.

CDR3 nucleotides: TGTGCCAGTAGTATACGACGGGGGGATGGTGAAAAACTGTTTTTT. Translated: CASSIRRGDGEKLFF. The rearrangement joins TRBV19 to TRBJ1-4, with a weak D call TRBD1 (5 bases). The CDR3 covers 15 residues. Per germline, CDR1 LNHDA and CDR2 SQIVND (reference sequence). Trimming shortened V by 2 bases and J by 7 bases, and 14 bases separated the two germline ends.

CDR3 region: CASSQDLGTSGHEQYF. CDR3 in DNA: TGTGCCAGCAGCCAAGATCTGGGGACTAGCGGGCACGAGCAGTACTTC. The V and J genes are TRBV4-2 and TRBJ2-7; 12 bases agree with TRBD2. Looked up from germline, CDR1 is LGHNA and CDR2 is YNFKEQ. This CDR3 contains 16 residues. V was pared by 0 bases and J by 5 bases, with 5 bases of the junction left unmatched.

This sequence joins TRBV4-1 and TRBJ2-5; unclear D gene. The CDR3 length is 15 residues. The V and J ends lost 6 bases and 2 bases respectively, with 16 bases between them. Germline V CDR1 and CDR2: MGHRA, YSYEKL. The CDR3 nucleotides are TGCGCCAGCAGTCCTGGTCCGACTGAACAAGAGACCCAGTACTTC. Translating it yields CASSPGPTEQETQYF.

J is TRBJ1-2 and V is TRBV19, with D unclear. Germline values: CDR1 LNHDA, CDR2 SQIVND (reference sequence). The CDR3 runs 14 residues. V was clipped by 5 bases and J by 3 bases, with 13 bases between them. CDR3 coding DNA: TGTGCCAGTAGTTTAGTTAGTCAACACTATGGCTACACCTTC. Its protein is CASSLVSQHYGYTF.

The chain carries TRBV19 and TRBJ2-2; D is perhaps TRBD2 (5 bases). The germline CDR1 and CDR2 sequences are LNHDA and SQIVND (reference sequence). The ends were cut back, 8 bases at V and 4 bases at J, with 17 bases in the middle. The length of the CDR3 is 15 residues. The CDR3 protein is CASGVFGGVTGELFF. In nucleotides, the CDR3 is TGTGCCAGTGGGGTTTTTGGAGGAGTCACCGGGGAGCTGTTTTTT. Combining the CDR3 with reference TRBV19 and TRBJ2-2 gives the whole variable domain DGGITQSPKYLFRKEGQNVTLSCEQNLNHDAMYWYRQDPGQGLRLIYYSQIVNDFQKGDIAEGYSVSREKKESFPLTVTSAQKNPTAFYLCASGVFGGVTGELFFGEGSRLTVL.

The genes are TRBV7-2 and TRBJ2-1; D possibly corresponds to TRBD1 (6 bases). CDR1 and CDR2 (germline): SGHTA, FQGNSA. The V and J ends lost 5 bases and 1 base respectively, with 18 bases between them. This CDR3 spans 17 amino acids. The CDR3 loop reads CASSERGKTQSYNEQFF. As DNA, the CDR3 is TGTGCCAGCAGCGAAAGGGGGAAGACCCAGTCCTACAATGAGCAGTTCTTC.

The CDR3 here is CASSTAGSGYNEQFF. The CDR3 nucleotides read TGTGCCAGCAGTACTGCGGGGTCAGGGTACAATGAGCAGTTCTTC. This sequence joins TRBV28 and TRBJ2-1; D perhaps matches TRBD2 (6 bases). This CDR3 has 15 residues. V was clipped by 5 bases and J by 4 bases, with 15 bases between them. Germline lookup yields CDR1 MDHEN and CDR2 SYDVKM.

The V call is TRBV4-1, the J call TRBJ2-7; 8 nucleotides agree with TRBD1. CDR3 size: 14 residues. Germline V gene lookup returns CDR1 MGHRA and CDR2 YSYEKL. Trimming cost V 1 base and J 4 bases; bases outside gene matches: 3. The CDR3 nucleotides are TGCGCCAGCAGCCAAGGGGACAGGCTATACGAGCAGTACTTC. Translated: CASSQGDRLYEQYF.